This paragraph covers one TCR beta chain sequence. Its antigen is undetermined. This sample was taken from a study of cytomegalovirus exposure and HLA in healthy donors. Looking at the study overall: The early release's HLA-typed donors yielded approximately 85 million unique TCRs. General study points: A later analysis associated some 16,000 TCR beta sequences with HLA alleles at a 0.05 false discovery rate.

The primer mix had 60 Vbeta and 13 Jbeta primers. As originally analysed: Later, an analysis found roughly 80 million unique TCR beta chains, and roughly 9.9 million of these were shared. The repertoire was sequenced with immunoSEQ multiplex PCR; TCRdb's copy has only in-frame clones and lacks some. V, J and clone size derive from that table, while D and trimming were established from the DNA sequence. The sample comprises about 160,000 clones, about two thirds of which are singletons, and approximately 3% rests with the top ten. This CDR3 spans 13 amino acids. The J segment lost 11 bases and the V segment lost 6 bases, leaving 9 bases of the junction unmatched. Per germline, CDR1 MGHRA and CDR2 YSYEKL.

Sequencing was carried out using PBMCs. The rearrangement joins TRBV4-1 to TRBJ2-4, with TRBD2 matching over 8 bases. The receptor's source is a woman in her twenties or thirties in good health and CMV-seronegative. The CDR3 loop is CASRHTGGGLQYF. The CDR3 region has the DNA TGCGCCAGCAGACATACCGGGGGGGGCCTTCAGTACTTC.